The 4 T cell receptor beta chains below all came from one sample that was sequenced in a study of graft-versus-host responses after intestinal transplantation (dated by TCRdb to 2020 to 2023). This specimen's time point label, interpreted: cells obtained before transplantation from donor or recipient. Receptor libraries were prepared by the immunoSEQ multiplex PCR assay. TCRdb provides this immuneACCESS table in a form limited to in-frame rearrangements. Some clones are lacking; in checked studies, under half of them reflect an unresolved V gene, and why the rest are absent is not known. For this sample there are around 55,000 clones; 70% to 90% appear just once. The top ten clonotypes cover 0.5% to 0.8% of the sample. Their target antigens are unknown. Sequencing used unstimulated CD4+ T cells sorted from spleen or lymph node cells, obtained before transplant. The receptors derive from a human donor who was the organ donor for an intestinal transplant.

This chain links TRBV5-4 with TRBJ2-7; D is uncertain. The CDR3 totals 13 residues. Germline CDR1 reads SGHNT; CDR2 reads YYREEE (reference sequence). Trimming pared 4 bases from V and 3 bases from J, leaving 11 bases between. The DNA for the CDR3 is TGTGCCAGCAGCCCCATTGCCAGCTACGAGCAGTACTTC. Translation: CASSPIASYEQYF.

Regarding this clone: Sequence at one end of the junction differs from germline and may be a read error. This rearrangement joins TRBV9 to TRBJ2-1; 10 bases map to TRBD2. The CDR3 contains 16 residues. Germline V gives CDR1 SGDLS, CDR2 YYNGEE. CDR3 sequence: CANSGRLAGTYNEQFF. In DNA form, the CDR3 reads TGTGCCAACAGCGGAAGACTAGCGGGTACCTACAATGAGCAGTTCTTC.

This chain joins TRBV7-3 and TRBJ1-1; possible D gene TRBD1, 5 bases. This CDR3 spans 15 amino acids. Germline CDR1 reads SGHTA; CDR2 reads FQGTGA. The V and J ends lost 5 bases and 0 bases respectively, with 13 bases between them. In DNA, the CDR3 is TGTGCCAGCAGCATGGACGGAGGGGTGAACACTGAAGCTTTCTTT. It encodes CASSMDGGVNTEAFF.

The chain recombines TRBV18 with TRBJ2-1; 7 bases fit TRBD1. V lost 3 bases, J lost 3 bases, and 11 bases stayed unmatched. From germline, CDR1 is KGHSH and CDR2 LQKENI. There are 17 residues in the CDR3. This CDR3 is CASSPSIDRVDYNEQFF. As DNA, the CDR3 is TGTGCCAGCTCACCTTCAATCGACAGGGTCGACTACAATGAGCAGTTCTTC. The variable domain in full, completed from reference TRBV18 and TRBJ2-1, reads NAGVMQNPRHLVRRRGQEARLRCSPMKGHSHVYWYRQLPEEGLKFMVYLQKENIIDESGMPKERFSAEFPKEGPSILRIQQVVRGDSAAYFCASSPSIDRVDYNEQFFGPGTRLTVL.